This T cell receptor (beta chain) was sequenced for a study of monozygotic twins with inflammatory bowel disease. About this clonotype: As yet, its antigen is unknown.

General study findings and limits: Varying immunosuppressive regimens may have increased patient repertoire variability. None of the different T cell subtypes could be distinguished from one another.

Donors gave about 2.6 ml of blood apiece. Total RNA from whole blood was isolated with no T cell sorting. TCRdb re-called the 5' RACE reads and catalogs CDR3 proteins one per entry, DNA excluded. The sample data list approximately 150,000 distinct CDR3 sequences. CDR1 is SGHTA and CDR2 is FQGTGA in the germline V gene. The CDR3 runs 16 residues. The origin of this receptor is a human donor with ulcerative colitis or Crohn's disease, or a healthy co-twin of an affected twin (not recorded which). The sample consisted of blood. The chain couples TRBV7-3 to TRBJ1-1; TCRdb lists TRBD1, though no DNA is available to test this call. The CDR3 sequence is CASSLTASMGDTEAFF.